This TCR beta chain was found in a study of blood T cell repertoires in COVID-19. Some clones are missing from TCRdb's copy, which holds only in-frame ones; the method was immunoSEQ multiplex PCR. The sample yields roughly 100,000 clones, roughly 89% seen once. The specimen was peripheral blood. The origin of this receptor is a woman older than 75 in a cohort sampled during active COVID-19.

DNA of the CDR3: TGTGCCAGCAGCCAAGTGCTGGCCCGAGGGTTCGCGACCCAGTACTTC. Residues: CASSQVLARGFATQYF. V is TRBV3-1 (or the pseudogene TRBV3-2) and J is TRBJ2-5; a weak D match, TRBD2 (5 bases). The CDR3 runs 16 residues. Germline-derived CDR1 and CDR2 are LGHDT and YNNKEL (reference sequence). Trimming shortened V by 1 base and J by 7 bases, and 19 bases separated the two germline ends.